The clone carrying this T cell receptor beta chain was observed a single time. The antigen remains undetermined. One junction end disagrees with the germline gene, perhaps due to a read error. This sample is part of a study of blood T cells in healthy people across ages. The study's findings and limits: Age advanced and TCR beta diversity per million T cells fell, roughly linearly.

The extraction recovered at least 5.5 micrograms of total RNA per sample. This CDR3 comprises 18 residues. Germline V gene data show CDR1 as DFQATT and CDR2 as SNEGSKA (reference sequence). It was with a sample-barcoded 5' primer and a J-beta primer mix that a second PCR of roughly 6 to 12 cycles was run. TCRdb re-analysed the 5' RACE reads in MiXCR, keeping a single row per CDR3 protein. The sample yields around 970,000 distinct CDR3 sequences, roughly half seen once. The sequenced material came from blood. The rearrangement joins TRBV20-1 to TRBJ2-7, with a weak D call TRBD2 (6 bases). This TCR came from a woman in her sixties in good health. The CDR3 nucleotides read TGCAGTGCTGGAGAGAGTCTAGCGCTCCGGGACCGTCTCAATGAGCAGTACTTC. Translation gives CSAGESLALRDRLNEQYF.